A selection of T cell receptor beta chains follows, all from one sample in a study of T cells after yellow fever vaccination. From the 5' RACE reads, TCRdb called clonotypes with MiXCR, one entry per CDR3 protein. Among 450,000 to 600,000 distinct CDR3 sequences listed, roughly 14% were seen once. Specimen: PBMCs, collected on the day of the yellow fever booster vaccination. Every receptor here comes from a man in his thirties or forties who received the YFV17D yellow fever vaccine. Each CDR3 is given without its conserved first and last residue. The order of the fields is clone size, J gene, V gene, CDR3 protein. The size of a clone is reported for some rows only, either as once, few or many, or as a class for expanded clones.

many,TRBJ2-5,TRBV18,ASSPPSTVQETQY
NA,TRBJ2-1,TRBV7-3,ASSRRGDEQF
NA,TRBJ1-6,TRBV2,ASRAGTLNSPLH
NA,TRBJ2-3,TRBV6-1,ASGLRTSGNTDTQY
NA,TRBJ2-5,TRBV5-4,ASSHTRNQETQY
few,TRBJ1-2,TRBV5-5,ASSLGRTNYGYT
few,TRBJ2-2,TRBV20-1,SCRTSGSTGELF
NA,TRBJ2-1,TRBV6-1,ASSRGIGSYNEQF
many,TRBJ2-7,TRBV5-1,ASSSGLAGPYEQY
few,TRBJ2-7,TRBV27,ASNRLAGGTRGEQY
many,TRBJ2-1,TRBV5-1,ASSLDLARGEQF
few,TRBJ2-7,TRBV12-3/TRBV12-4,ASSPWTGDYEQY
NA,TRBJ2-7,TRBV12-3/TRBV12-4,ASSRELAVYEQY
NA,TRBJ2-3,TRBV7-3,ASSSPPGLLTDTQY
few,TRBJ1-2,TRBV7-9,ASSLATGDYGYT
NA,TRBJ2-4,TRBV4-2,ASSQSDNTAKNIQY
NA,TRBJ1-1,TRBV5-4,ASSARSEGYTEAF
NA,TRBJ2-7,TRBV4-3,ASSQEGQGSEQY
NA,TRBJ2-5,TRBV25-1,ASSLTGTGQETQY
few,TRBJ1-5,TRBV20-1,SASSQGASQPQH
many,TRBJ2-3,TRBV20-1,SAPRDRGLDTQY
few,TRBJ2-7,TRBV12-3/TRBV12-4,ASSLYSPYEQY
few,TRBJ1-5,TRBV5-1,ASSPEGMIGPQH
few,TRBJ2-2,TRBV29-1,SGGLGDTGELF
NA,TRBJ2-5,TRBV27,ASSFRPAPGTQY
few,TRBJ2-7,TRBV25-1,ASSEFGLAYEQY
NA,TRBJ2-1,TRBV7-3,ASSLAGGPRDEQF
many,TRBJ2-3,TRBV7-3,ASSSTGTDTQY
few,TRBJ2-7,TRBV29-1,SVDLGTEDEQY
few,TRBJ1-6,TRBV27,ASSPNGEFNSPLH
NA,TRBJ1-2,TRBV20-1,SATGVEVYT
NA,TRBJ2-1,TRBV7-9,ASRESTYNEQF
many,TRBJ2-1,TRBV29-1,SVGQGSYNEQF
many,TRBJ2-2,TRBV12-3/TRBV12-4,ASSNYDTGELF
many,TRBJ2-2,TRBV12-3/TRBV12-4,ASSLGSVRELF